This entry lists 13 T cell receptor beta chains sequenced from one sample in a study of blood T cell repertoires in COVID-19. The data were produced by immunoSEQ multiplex PCR, yet TCRdb's version contains in-frame clones alone and is incomplete. Of approximately 250,000 clones in the sample, 75% to 85% are singletons; the top ten hold about 8%. The source material was peripheral blood. These receptors came from a woman between 45 and 65 years old with acute or convalescent COVID-19.

The chain is built from TRBV6-5 and TRBJ2-2; 8 nucleotides agree with TRBD1. In germline, CDR1 is MNHEY, CDR2 SVGAGI. The length of the CDR3 is 15 residues. V lost 5 bases to trimming and J lost 5 bases; unmatched junction nucleotides: 7. The CDR3 DNA is TGTGCCAGCAGTAGATCACAGGGGGAGACCGGGGAGCTGTTTTTT. It codes for CASSRSQGETGELFF.

The chain couples TRBV9 to TRBJ2-2; 13 bases align to TRBD2. This CDR3 spans 16 amino acids. CDR1 is SGDLS, CDR2 YYNGEE, per germline. V was clipped by 4 bases and J by 5 bases; unmatched bases: 5. CDR3 residues: CASSSRTSGRTGELFF. As DNA, the CDR3 is TGTGCCAGCAGCTCCCGGACTAGCGGGAGAACCGGGGAGCTGTTTTTT.

This clone was recorded once. The rearrangement joins TRBV28 to TRBJ1-6; D remains ambiguous. V lost 8 bases, J lost 6 bases, and 11 bases lay in between. Germline V lookup: CDR1 MDHEN, CDR2 SYDVKM. This CDR3 has 13 residues. CDR3 sequence reads: CASRKLFNSPLHF. The DNA of the CDR3 is TGTGCCAGCCGCAAACTGTTTAATTCACCCCTCCACTTT.

This chain uses TRBV28 with TRBJ2-7; TRBD2 agrees at 9 bases. Germline trimming cut 4 bases from V and 3 bases from J; bases unmatched to any gene: 4. Germline loops: CDR1 MDHEN, CDR2 SYDVKM. This CDR3 is built from 14 residues. CDR3 nucleotides: TGTGCCAGCAGTTCCGGGACTAGCTTCTACGAGCAGTACTTC. Protein product: CASSSGTSFYEQYF.

This clone was seen just once. The V call is TRBV19, the J call TRBJ2-6; D not certain. Trimming cost V 6 bases and J 0 bases, with 3 bases left between them. This CDR3 contains 13 residues. Per germline, CDR1 LNHDA and CDR2 SQIVND (reference sequence). DNA for the CDR3: TGTGCCAGTAGCAGCTCTGGGGCCAACGTCCTGACTTTC. Its translation: CASSSSGANVLTF. The variable domain in full, with the rest retrieved from reference TRBV19 and TRBJ2-6, is DGGITQSPKYLFRKEGQNVTLSCEQNLNHDAMYWYRQDPGQGLRLIYYSQIVNDFQKGDIAEGYSVSREKKESFPLTVTSAQKNPTAFYLCASSSSGANVLTFGAGSRLTVL.

In this sample, this clone turned up many times. The genes are TRBV4-3 and TRBJ1-2; TRBD1 might be the D (6 bases). In germline, CDR1 is LGHNA, CDR2 YSLEER. Deletions cut 0 bases from V and 4 bases from J, with 15 bases between. The CDR3 is made up of 16 amino acids. CDR3 sequence reads: CASSQDTQGGVYGYTF. In DNA, the CDR3 is TGCGCCAGCAGCCAAGATACACAGGGAGGGGTCTATGGCTACACCTTC.

The gene calls are TRBV7-9 and TRBJ2-5; 9 bases fit TRBD2. The germline V gene encodes CDR1 SEHNR and CDR2 FQNEAQ (reference sequence). The CDR3 length is 14 residues. Trimming removed 5 bases from V and 0 bases from J; junction bases left unmatched: 1. CDR3 loop: CASSKRGDQETQYF. For the CDR3, the DNA is TGTGCCAGCAGCAAGCGGGGGGACCAAGAGACCCAGTACTTC.

This sequence joins TRBV24-1 and TRBJ1-2; 9 bases are shared with TRBD1. Germline V gene sequence: CDR1 KGHDR, CDR2 SFDVKD. CDR3 length: 14 amino acids. J was trimmed by 6 bases and V by 5 bases; bases with no gene match: 6. The DNA for the CDR3 is TGTGCCACCAGTGGTGGGACAGGGAGGAATGGCTACACCTTC. It yields the protein CATSGGTGRNGYTF.

The chain couples TRBV19 to TRBJ2-4; 8 nucleotides line up with TRBD2. The CDR3 loop spans 16 amino acids. Germline-derived CDR1 and CDR2 are LNHDA and SQIVND (reference sequence). V was clipped by 4 bases and J by 6 bases; unmatched bases: 11. The CDR3 coding sequence is TGTGCCAGTAGTACCGCCGTACGGAGCGGGGGAAACATTCAGTACTTC. Its translation: CASSTAVRSGGNIQYF. The entire variable domain, with the rest obtained from reference TRBV19 and TRBJ2-4, is as follows: DGGITQSPKYLFRKEGQNVTLSCEQNLNHDAMYWYRQDPGQGLRLIYYSQIVNDFQKGDIAEGYSVSREKKESFPLTVTSAQKNPTAFYLCASSTAVRSGGNIQYFGAGTRLSVL.

This clone was seen a single time. The chain joins TRBV30 to TRBJ1-5; D gene uncertain. Trimming removed 5 bases at V and 3 bases at J, with 14 bases between. This CDR3 spans 14 amino acids. Per germline, CDR1 GTSNPN and CDR2 SVGIG (reference sequence). CDR3 coding DNA: TGTGCCTGGTCCCGGTCAGGAACCAATCAGCCCCAGCATTTT. It encodes CAWSRSGTNQPQHF. Full variable domain (outside the CDR3, taken from reference TRBV30 and TRBJ1-5): SQTIHQWPATLVQPVGSPLSLECTVEGTSNPNLYWYRQAAGRGLQLLFYSVGIGQISSEVPQNLSASRPQDRQFILSSKKLLLSDSGFYLCAWSRSGTNQPQHFGDGTRLSIL.

The J gene is TRBJ1-5, the V gene TRBV7-2; TRBD1 matches at 9 bases. Trimming cost V 2 bases and J 6 bases; bases outside gene matches: 11. The CDR3 is 17 amino acids. CDR1 is SGHTA and CDR2 is FQGNSA in the germline V gene. CDR3 loop: CASSLFTGGVTSQPQHF. The CDR3, as DNA: TGTGCCAGCAGCTTATTCACAGGGGGCGTAACATCTCAGCCCCAGCATTTT.

V is TRBV7-3 and J is TRBJ2-3; D is uncertain. This CDR3 is built from 13 residues. Trimming pared 3 bases from V and 4 bases from J, leaving 8 bases between. The germline V gene has CDR1 SGHTA and CDR2 FQGTGA. This CDR3 is CASSLERADTQYF. The DNA for the CDR3 is TGTGCCAGCAGCTTGGAACGGGCAGATACGCAGTATTTT.

The chain joins TRBV4-3 to TRBJ1-4; no reliable D call. This CDR3 spans 15 amino acids. Trimming removed 0 bases from V and 4 bases from J, with 9 bases in between. Germline CDR1 is LGHNA and CDR2 is YSLEER. The CDR3 sequence: CASSQDLGSNEKLFF. The CDR3 DNA follows: TGCGCCAGCAGCCAAGATCTGGGGAGTAATGAAAAACTGTTTTTT.